This T cell receptor (beta chain) was observed in a study of cytomegalovirus exposure and HLA in healthy donors. Study outcomes and limitations: In vitro confirmation showed three CMV-associated chains to be CMV antigen specific.

Germline trimming cut 6 bases from V and 7 bases from J; bases unmatched to any gene: 8. The CDR3 consists of 15 residues. Germline CDR1 is LGHNT and CDR2 is FRNRAP. This clone was detected only a few times. Its antigen is not identified. The donors were members of the approximately 120-subject validation cohort (separate from the roughly 670-subject first cohort). Measured with immunoSEQ multiplex PCR; TCRdb has only the in-frame clones, and not every one. The profile shows some 190,000 clones, about 82% of them singletons. Sequencing was done on a sample of PBMCs. The V call is TRBV12-5, the J call TRBJ1-6, with TRBD1 identical over 8 bases. This receptor was obtained from a woman younger than 30 in good health and CMV-seronegative. CDR3 in amino acids: CASGPDRAGNSPLHF. In nucleotides, the CDR3 is TGTGCTAGTGGCCCGGACAGGGCGGGAAATTCACCCCTCCACTTT.